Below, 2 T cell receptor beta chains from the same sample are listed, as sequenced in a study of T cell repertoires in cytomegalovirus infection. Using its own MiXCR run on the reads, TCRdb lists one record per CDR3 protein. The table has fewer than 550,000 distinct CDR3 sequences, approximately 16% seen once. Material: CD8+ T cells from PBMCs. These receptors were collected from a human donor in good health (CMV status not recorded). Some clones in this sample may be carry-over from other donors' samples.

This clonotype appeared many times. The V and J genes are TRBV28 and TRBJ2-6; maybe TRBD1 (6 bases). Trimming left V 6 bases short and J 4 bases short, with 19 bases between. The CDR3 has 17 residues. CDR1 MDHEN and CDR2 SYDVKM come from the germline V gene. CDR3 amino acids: CASSSLLQGPGANVLTF. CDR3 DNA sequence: TGTGCCAGCAGCTCCCTCCTACAGGGTCCCGGGGCCAACGTCCTGACTTTC. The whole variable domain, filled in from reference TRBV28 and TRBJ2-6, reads DVKVTQSSRYLVKRTGEKVFLECVQDMDHENMFWYRQDPGLGLRLIYFSYDVKMKEKGDIPEGYSVSREKKERFSLILESASTNQTSMYLCASSSLLQGPGANVLTFGAGSRLTVL.

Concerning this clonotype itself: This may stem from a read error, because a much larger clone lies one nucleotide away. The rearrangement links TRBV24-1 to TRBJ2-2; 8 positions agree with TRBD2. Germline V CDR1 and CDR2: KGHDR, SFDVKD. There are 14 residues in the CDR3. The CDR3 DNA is TGTGCCACCCAGCGGGAGCCCCCCACCGGGGAGCTGTGTTTT. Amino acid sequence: CATQREPPTGELCF.